This passage covers 23 T cell receptor beta chains from one sample sequenced in a study of blood T cell repertoires in COVID-19. Profiled with immunoSEQ multiplex PCR; TCRdb holds only in-frame clones, not every one. Found here are more than 200,000 clones, around 80% of them singletons; the top ten hold about 9.4%. Sequenced sample: peripheral blood. The receptor set was obtained from an elderly woman with acute or convalescent COVID-19.

This chain uses TRBV10-3 with TRBJ1-1; D possibly corresponds to TRBD1 (6 bases). Between the trimmed V and J ends, which lost 5 bases and 5 bases, there was a span of 9 bases. Germline V gene sequence: CDR1 ENHRY, CDR2 SYGVKD. This CDR3 region has 12 residues. The CDR3 DNA reads as TGTGCCATCAGTTTAACAGGGACTGAAGCTTTCTTT. It is translated as CAISLTGTEAFF.

The V gene is TRBV5-8, the J gene TRBJ1-2; the D is unclear. V was shortened by 4 bases and J by 4 bases, with 11 bases between the two germline ends. The CDR3 loop spans 13 amino acids. Germline V gives CDR1 SGHTS, CDR2 YDEGEE. The CDR3 reads CASSAGFFYGYTF. DNA for the CDR3: TGTGCCAGCAGCGCGGGGTTTTTCTATGGCTACACCTTC.

This clone was observed a handful of times. The rearrangement uses TRBV7-8 and TRBJ1-4, with TRBD1 matching 9 bases. The ends lost 4 bases at V and 7 bases at J; junction bases unmatched: 4. This CDR3 has 14 amino acids. Germline CDR1 is SGHVS and CDR2 is FQNEAQ. The CDR3: CASSWGQGGEKLFF. Here the CDR3 DNA reads TGTGCCAGCAGCTGGGGACAGGGTGGTGAAAAACTGTTTTTT.

The chain joins TRBV5-1 to TRBJ2-7; D might be TRBD1 (7 bases). The germline gives CDR1 SGHRS, CDR2 YFSETQ. This CDR3 has 14 residues. V was pared by 4 bases and J by 3 bases, with 14 bases between. CDR3 in amino acids: CASSGGTANYEQYF. The CDR3 nucleotides read TGCGCCAGCAGCGGCGGGACAGCTAACTACGAGCAGTACTTC. Full variable domain (missing parts from reference TRBV5-1 and TRBJ2-7): KAGVTQTPRYLIKTRGQQVTLSCSPISGHRSVSWYQQTPGQGLQFLFEYFSETQRNKGNFPGRFSGRQFSNSRSEMNVSTLELGDSALYLCASSGGTANYEQYFGPGTRLTVT.

The V call is TRBV19, the J call TRBJ1-1; D is ambiguous. The V gene's germline CDR1 is LNHDA and CDR2 SQIVND (reference sequence). The CDR3 consists of 13 residues. Trimming left V 0 bases short and J 3 bases short, with 5 bases between. The CDR3 DNA follows: TGTGCCAGTAGTATAGAGGGAGACACTGAAGCTTTCTTT. Its translation is CASSIEGDTEAFF.

A single count supports this clone. The chain carries TRBV11-3 and TRBJ2-3; 10 bases fit TRBD2. CDR1 is SGHNT and CDR2 is YENEEA in the germline V gene. This CDR3 region has 16 residues. V lost 2 bases to trimming and J lost 7 bases; unmatched junction nucleotides: 9. The CDR3 DNA sequence: TGTGCCAGCAGCTTACCATTCGAGCGGGAGGGGTATACGCAGTATTTT. Translated, it gives CASSLPFEREGYTQYF.

The chain employs TRBV5-1 and TRBJ1-2, with 10 positions matching TRBD1. Germline V gene data show CDR1 as SGHRS and CDR2 as YFSETQ. The J segment lost 3 bases and the V segment lost 5 bases, leaving 4 bases of the junction unmatched. The CDR3 covers 14 residues. CDR3 residues: CASSSGTGDYGYTF. The CDR3 coding sequence is TGCGCCAGCAGTTCCGGGACAGGGGACTATGGCTACACCTTC.

This chain's CDR3 is CASSQGYSGELFF. In nucleotides, the CDR3 is TGTGCCAGCAGCCAAGGATATAGCGGGGAGCTGTTTTTT. The V call is TRBV3-1 (or the pseudogene TRBV3-2), the J call TRBJ2-2, with D uncertain. The length of the CDR3 is 13 residues. Germline V gene sequence: CDR1 LGHDT, CDR2 YNNKEL (reference sequence). Trimming took off 1 base at V and 7 bases at J, with 7 bases between the two ends.

V is TRBV6-5 and J is TRBJ2-2, with 11 nucleotides matching TRBD2. Germline-derived CDR1 and CDR2 are MNHEY and SVGAGI. The CDR3 is 15 residues long. V trimming: 7 bases; J trimming: 5 bases; junction bases outside the gene matches: 6. The chain's CDR3 is CASKRLAGGTGELFF. The CDR3 bases are TGTGCCAGCAAGCGGCTAGCGGGAGGAACCGGGGAGCTGTTTTTT.

The rearrangement joins TRBV11-1 to TRBJ2-1; D gene ambiguous. Between the trimmed V and J ends, which lost 1 base and 8 bases, there was a span of 6 bases. This CDR3 spans 12 amino acids. The V gene's germline CDR1 is SGHAT and CDR2 FQDESV (reference sequence). The CDR3 DNA is TGTGCCAGCAGCTTAGACAAGTATGAGCAGTTCTTC. Translation: CASSLDKYEQFF.

The CDR3 DNA sequence: TGTGCCAGCTCACCAGGAGGCAGGGGTAACTATGGCTACACCTTC. It translates to CASSPGGRGNYGYTF. The chain employs TRBV18 and TRBJ1-2, with D perhaps matching TRBD1 (6 bases). Germline assignment: CDR1 KGHSH and CDR2 LQKENI. The germline V and J ends were trimmed by 2 bases and 1 base, with 11 bases remaining between them. CDR3 length equals 15 residues.

J is TRBJ1-2 and V is TRBV28, with TRBD1 identical over 8 bases. The CDR3 totals 16 residues. Germline CDR1 and CDR2: MDHEN and SYDVKM. Losses at the gene ends were 2 bases for V and 4 bases for J; bases not matched to a gene: 9. The CDR3 is CASSLGTGQRLYGYTF. In DNA form, the CDR3 reads TGTGCCAGCAGTTTAGGGACAGGCCAAAGGCTCTATGGCTACACCTTC.

The CDR3: CASSLNLGFGGYTF. The CDR3 region has the DNA TGCGCCAGCAGCTTGAACCTAGGTTTTGGGGGCTACACCTTC. V usage is TRBV5-1 and J usage is TRBJ1-2; D is uncertain. CDR1 is SGHRS and CDR2 is YFSETQ in the germline V gene. The CDR3 has 14 amino acids. Deletions cut 1 base from V and 8 bases from J, with 15 bases between.

This clone was picked up a small number of times. The genes are TRBV16 and TRBJ1-5, with a tentative D call TRBD1 (5 bases). The V gene lost 3 bases and the J gene lost 0 bases, with 9 bases spanning the gap. The CDR3 is 15 amino acids. Germline V gene data show CDR1 as KGHSY and CDR2 as FQNENV. CDR3 nucleotides: TGTGCCAGCAGCCACACAGGCCCTAGCAATCAGCCCCAGCATTTT. This gives the protein CASSHTGPSNQPQHF. Together with reference TRBV16 and TRBJ1-5, the CDR3 gives the full variable domain: GEEVAQTPKHLVRGEGQKAKLYCAPIKGHSYVFWYQQVLKNEFKFLISFQNENVFDETGMPKERFSAKCLPNSPCSLEIQATKLEDSAVYFCASSHTGPSNQPQHFGDGTRLSIL.

The rearrangement links TRBV19 to TRBJ1-2; D is uncertain. The germline V and J ends were trimmed by 3 bases and 6 bases, with 11 bases remaining between them. CDR1 is LNHDA and CDR2 is SQIVND in the germline V gene (reference sequence). The CDR3 is 13 amino acids. CDR3 amino acids: CASSMQVTDGYTF. In DNA, the CDR3 is TGTGCCAGTAGTATGCAGGTTACGGATGGCTACACCTTC.

The V gene is TRBV10-3, the J gene TRBJ2-2, with 13 bases lining up with TRBD2. This CDR3 spans 16 amino acids. CDR1 and CDR2 from the germline V gene are ENHRY and SYGVKD. V lost 11 bases, J lost 4 bases, and 10 bases stayed unmatched. The CDR3 region has the DNA TGTGCCTCCCGGTCGGGGACTAGCGGGACCACCGGGGAGCTGTTTTTT. Protein sequence: CASRSGTSGTTGELFF.

The V gene is TRBV27, the J gene TRBJ2-7, with D maybe TRBD1 (5 bases). V was trimmed by 3 bases and J by 0 bases, leaving 6 bases between them. CDR1 MNHEY and CDR2 SMNVEV come from the germline V gene (reference sequence). This CDR3 comprises 13 residues. DNA for the CDR3: TGTGCCAGCAGTTTTGACAGCTCCTACGAGCAGTACTTC. Translation: CASSFDSSYEQYF.

The chain links TRBV27 to TRBJ2-1; D is possibly TRBD2 (5 bases). V was clipped by 11 bases and J by 6 bases, with 20 bases between them. The CDR3 contains 14 residues. Germline-derived CDR1 and CDR2 are MNHEY and SMNVEV (reference sequence). The CDR3 region has the DNA TGTGCCGCGGTGCGGGTGGCGGGCGCCAATGAGCAGTTCTTC. This sequence encodes CAAVRVAGANEQFF.

This chain uses TRBV5-5 with TRBJ1-5, with D perhaps TRBD1 (6 bases). V was shortened by 4 bases and J by 6 bases, with 14 bases between the two germline ends. The CDR3 has 14 residues. The germline CDR1 and CDR2 sequences are SGHKS and YYEKEE (reference sequence). CDR3 DNA sequence: TGTGCCAGCAGCGTACAGGGTTCGGGTCAGCCCCAGCATTTT. Its translation: CASSVQGSGQPQHF.

This clone was seen a handful of times. The chain joins TRBV27 to TRBJ2-1; TRBD2 agrees at 10 bases. Trimming at V came to 2 bases and at J to 4 bases, leaving 5 bases not matched to a gene. This CDR3 region has 16 residues. In germline, CDR1 is MNHEY, CDR2 SMNVEV (reference sequence). Here the CDR3 reads CASSLQSGGVYNEQFF. The CDR3 DNA sequence: TGTGCCAGCAGTTTACAAAGCGGGGGGGTTTACAATGAGCAGTTCTTC.

This clone is a singleton in its sample. The rearrangement uses TRBV11-1 and TRBJ2-1; D is uncertain. Trimming shortened V by 10 bases and J by 10 bases, and 5 bases separated the two germline ends. The germline CDR1 and CDR2 sequences are SGHAT and FQDESV (reference sequence). The CDR3 is 8 amino acids. The CDR3 DNA reads as TGTGCCACGACAGAGCAGTTCTTC. This gives the protein CATTEQFF.

This clone was seen more than once but under ten times. This chain joins TRBV19 and TRBJ1-4, with 9 positions matching TRBD1. The CDR3 loop spans 14 amino acids. Trimming removed 7 bases from V and 4 bases from J; junction bases left unmatched: 4. Germline V lookup: CDR1 LNHDA, CDR2 SQIVND (reference sequence). CDR3 nucleotides: TGTGCCAGTACCCTGGGACAGGGTAATGAAAAACTGTTTTTT. As protein: CASTLGQGNEKLFF.

CDR3 bases: TGTGCCAGCAGGAAGCGGACAGGGGGATCCTACGAGCAGTACTTC. Protein sequence: CASRKRTGGSYEQYF. V usage is TRBV6-5 and J usage is TRBJ2-7; TRBD1 matches at 10 bases. J was trimmed by 1 base and V by 6 bases; bases with no gene match: 6. The CDR3 sequence is 15 residues long. Germline V gives CDR1 MNHEY, CDR2 SVGAGI.